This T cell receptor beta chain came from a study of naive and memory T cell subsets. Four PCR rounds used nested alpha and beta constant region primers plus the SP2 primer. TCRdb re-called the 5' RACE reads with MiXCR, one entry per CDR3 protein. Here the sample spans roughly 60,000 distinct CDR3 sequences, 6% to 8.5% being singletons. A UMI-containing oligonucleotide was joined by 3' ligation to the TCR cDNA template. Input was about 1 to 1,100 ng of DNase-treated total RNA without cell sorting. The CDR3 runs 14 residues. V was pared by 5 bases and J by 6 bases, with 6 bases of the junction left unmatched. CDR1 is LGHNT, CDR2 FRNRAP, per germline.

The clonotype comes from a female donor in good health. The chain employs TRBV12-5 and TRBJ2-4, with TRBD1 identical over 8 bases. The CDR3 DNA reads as TGTGCTAGTGGTAACCGGGACAGGAGAAACATTCAGTACTTC. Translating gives CASGNRDRRNIQYF.